The subject of this entry is one T cell receptor beta chain. As yet, its antigen is unknown. These data come from a study of OX40 agonist ivuxolimab in advanced cancers. Study-level background: Earlier treatment with anti-PD-1, anti-PD-L1 or anti-CTLA-4 was permitted, and approximately 38% had received some. There were three patients with partial responses, one having hepatocellular carcinoma and two cutaneous melanoma.

Sequenced by immunoSEQ multiplex PCR; TCRdb stores in-frame clones only, minus some. The sample consists of around 99,000 clones, around 91% of them appearing once. Broader study findings: Some patients without response likewise showed low normalized clonal expansion.

The CDR3 sequence is 15 residues long. Trimming removed 3 bases from V and 8 bases from J, with 20 bases in between. Germline values: CDR1 SGHDT, CDR2 YYEEEE. The sequence was collected from an adult with an advanced solid tumor such as melanoma, head and neck, liver or kidney cancer. Here the sequenced sample was CD4+ or CD8+ T cells sorted from blood, taken in a trial of the OX40 agonist ivuxolimab. The V gene is TRBV5-6, the J gene TRBJ1-2; D possibly corresponds to TRBD1 (6 bases). CDR3 DNA: TGTGCCAGCAGCTCGACCGGGACAACGAAGGAGGGCTACACCTTC. It yields the protein CASSSTGTTKEGYTF.